A single sample gave rise to the 32 T cell receptor beta chains below, sequenced in a study of blood T cell repertoires in COVID-19 (TCRdb year 2020). Preparation of the library involved the immunoSEQ multiplex PCR assay. TCRdb took this table from immuneACCESS and kept in-frame rearrangements with V and J called. Such tables lack part of the clones; where checked against another copy, unresolved V genes explain under half of the gap, and the rest is unexplained. In all, the sample holds about 200,000 clones, and about 88% of those were seen once. Of the sample, approximately 1.5% falls within the top ten clones. Sequencing used peripheral blood. Receptors originate from a man younger than 30 with active or convalescent COVID-19.

The chain is built from TRBV5-1 and TRBJ2-3; D not certain. Looked up from germline, CDR1 is SGHRS and CDR2 is YFSETQ. This CDR3 region has 14 residues. Trimming stripped 0 bases from V and 0 bases from J, with 5 bases between. The CDR3 loop reads CASSLAPSTDTQYF. CDR3 in DNA: TGCGCCAGCAGCTTGGCCCCGAGCACAGATACGCAGTATTTT.

The chain recombines TRBV12-3 or TRBV12-4 with TRBJ1-1; possible D gene TRBD1, 6 bases. The CDR3 has 13 amino acids. V was cut by 6 bases and J by 6 bases, with 14 bases left in between. The CDR3 region has the DNA TGTGCCAGCAGATACAGGGAAGGAGCTGAAGCTTTCTTT. This gives the protein CASRYREGAEAFF.

This CDR3 is CASSKPHWRGDQETQYF. Written as DNA, the CDR3 is TGTGCCAGCAGCAAGCCCCACTGGCGGGGGGACCAAGAGACCCAGTACTTC. This chain connects TRBV21-1 to TRBJ2-5; TRBD2, as called in the table, went unchecked against the DNA. TRBV21-1 is listed as a pseudogene. The CDR3 runs 17 residues.

This clone was seen only once. V gene TRBV27 combines with J gene TRBJ1-5; D gene uncertain. The CDR3 length is 13 residues. Trimming took 8 bases from V and 0 from J, leaving 8 bases between them. The germline CDR1 and CDR2 sequences are MNHEY and SMNVEV (reference sequence). CDR3 in amino acids: CASAESSNQPQHF. CDR3 nucleotide sequence: TGTGCCAGCGCGGAGAGTAGCAATCAGCCCCAGCATTTT.

The rearrangement links TRBV25-1 to TRBJ1-6; D not resolved. Trimming removed 5 bases at V and 6 bases at J, with 8 bases between. The CDR3 consists of 13 residues. Germline loops: CDR1 MGHDK, CDR2 SYGVNS. The CDR3 coding sequence is TGTGCCAGCAGTCAACTTAGTAATTCACCCCTCCACTTT. Amino acid sequence: CASSQLSNSPLHF. Filled out from reference TRBV25-1 and TRBJ1-6, the complete variable domain reads EADIYQTPRYLVIGTGKKITLECSQTMGHDKMYWYQQDPGMELHLIHYSYGVNSTEKGDLSSESTVSRIRTEHFPLTLESARPSHTSQYLCASSQLSNSPLHFGNGTRLTVT.

The rearrangement uses TRBV19 and TRBJ1-1; 7 bases map to TRBD1. The J segment lost 4 bases and the V segment lost 3 bases, leaving 8 bases of the junction unmatched. Germline CDR1 reads LNHDA; CDR2 reads SQIVND (reference sequence). The CDR3 is 15 residues long. The CDR3 region has the DNA TGTGCCAGTAGTATCCTGAACAGGGGAAGCACTGAAGCTTTCTTT. Its translation is CASSILNRGSTEAFF. The full variable domain, in which reference TRBV19 and TRBJ1-1 provide the parts outside the CDR3, is DGGITQSPKYLFRKEGQNVTLSCEQNLNHDAMYWYRQDPGQGLRLIYYSQIVNDFQKGDIAEGYSVSREKKESFPLTVTSAQKNPTAFYLCASSILNRGSTEAFFGQGTRLTVV.

The chain recombines TRBV7-6 with TRBJ2-7, with TRBD2 matching 13 bases. J gave up 2 bases and V 3 bases, and 4 bases lay outside the gene matches. CDR1 and CDR2 (germline): SGHVS, FNYEAQ. The CDR3 is 16 residues long. For the CDR3, the DNA is TGTGCCAGCAGCTTCCCCGGACTAGCGGGAGCCTACGAGCAGTACTTC. It codes for CASSFPGLAGAYEQYF.

The chain has TRBV5-1 and TRBJ2-1; the D is unclear. Germline lookup yields CDR1 SGHRS and CDR2 YFSETQ. The CDR3 is 13 amino acids. V was clipped by 4 bases and J by 8 bases, with 13 bases between them. The CDR3 region has the DNA TGCGCCAGCAGCCTAGACTGGGTTGATGAGCAGTTCTTC. It codes for CASSLDWVDEQFF.

The rearrangement joins TRBV19 to TRBJ1-1; 8 nucleotides match TRBD1. Germline V gives CDR1 LNHDA, CDR2 SQIVND (reference sequence). The CDR3 loop spans 14 amino acids. The junction had 5 bases not matched to a gene; V was cut back by 6 bases and J by 2 bases. The CDR3 coding sequence is TGTGCCAGTAGCCTAGGACAGGGAAACACTGAAGCTTTCTTT. This translates into CASSLGQGNTEAFF.

This chain joins TRBV4-3 and TRBJ2-1, with 8 bases identical to TRBD2. The CDR3 is 16 residues long. V was clipped by 0 bases and J by 3 bases; unmatched bases: 4. Per the germline V gene, CDR1 is LGHNA and CDR2 is YSLEER. Written as DNA, the CDR3 is TGCGCCAGCAGCCAAGATTGGCGGGAGGACTACAATGAGCAGTTCTTC. This translates into CASSQDWREDYNEQFF.

V and J are TRBV11-2 and TRBJ2-5, with D possibly being TRBD1 (7 bases). V lost 1 base to trimming and J lost 2 bases, with 17 bases between them. Germline CDR1 is SGHAT and CDR2 is FQNNGV. This CDR3 has 17 residues. The CDR3 sequence is CASSLVGGGAQQETQYF. CDR3 sequence (DNA): TGTGCCAGCAGCTTAGTAGGAGGGGGCGCACAACAAGAGACCCAGTACTTC.

V is TRBV5-6 and J is TRBJ2-4, with D hard to call. Per the germline V gene, CDR1 is SGHDT and CDR2 is YYEEEE. This CDR3 contains 15 residues. The V gene lost 1 base and the J gene lost 5 bases, with 13 bases spanning the gap. The CDR3 loop is CASSLRHRSENIQYF. In DNA form, the CDR3 reads TGTGCCAGCAGCTTGCGACACCGCTCGGAAAACATTCAGTACTTC.

Notes on this clone: Possible read error: a much larger clone is one base away. Other DNA sequences in the same sample also yield this CDR3. The V call is TRBV5-8, the J call TRBJ2-7, with D uncertain. Deletions cut 8 bases from V and 0 bases from J, with 12 bases between. The CDR3 spans 13 residues. From germline, CDR1 is SGHTS and CDR2 YDEGEE. In DNA, the CDR3 is TGTGCCAGTAGCCAACAATCCTCCTACGAGCAGTACTTC. As protein: CASSQQSSYEQYF.

The chain recombines TRBV7-6 with TRBJ1-1; D call uncertain. Trimming removed 2 bases at V and 0 bases at J, with 13 bases between. CDR1 is SGHVS and CDR2 is FNYEAQ in the germline V gene. The CDR3 covers 16 residues. The CDR3 spells CASSLIEAEMNTEAFF. Here the CDR3 DNA reads TGTGCCAGCAGCTTAATCGAGGCGGAAATGAACACTGAAGCTTTCTTT.

The genes are TRBV5-1 and TRBJ2-1; 10 bases fit TRBD2. In germline, CDR1 is SGHRS, CDR2 YFSETQ. The trim removed 5 bases at V and 8 bases at J, leaving 7 bases unmatched. The length of the CDR3 is 14 residues. The CDR3: CASRPSGREDEQFF. Written as DNA, the CDR3 is TGCGCCAGCAGGCCCAGCGGGAGGGAAGATGAGCAGTTCTTC.

This clone appeared a single time. The gene calls are TRBV5-1 and TRBJ1-6; D might be TRBD1 (6 bases). Between the trimmed V and J ends, which lost 4 bases and 10 bases, there was a span of 18 bases. The germline V gene encodes CDR1 SGHRS and CDR2 YFSETQ. The CDR3 runs to 15 residues. CDR3: CASSPAGDSTSPLHF. CDR3 DNA sequence: TGCGCCAGCAGCCCGGCAGGGGATTCGACGTCACCCCTCCACTTT.

This chain uses TRBV7-9 with TRBJ2-2; TRBD2 matches at 11 bases. The CDR3 has 17 amino acids. From germline, CDR1 is SEHNR and CDR2 FQNEAQ (reference sequence). V lost 5 bases to trimming and J lost 0 bases; unmatched junction nucleotides: 5. Written as DNA, the CDR3 is TGTGCCAGCAGCGGCCCTAGCGGGGGGCCGAACACCGGGGAGCTGTTTTTT. This encodes CASSGPSGGPNTGELFF.

The chain uses TRBV30 and TRBJ1-2; D possibly corresponds to TRBD1 (6 bases). V was pared by 0 bases and J by 4 bases, with 12 bases between. The length of the CDR3 is 14 residues. Germline lookup yields CDR1 GTSNPN and CDR2 SVGIG (reference sequence). The CDR3 DNA reads as TGTGCCTGGAGTGTATTAAACAGGGTCTATGGCTACACCTTC. Translated, it gives CAWSVLNRVYGYTF.

The CDR3 sequence is CASSLGPGNTEAFF. The CDR3 region has the DNA TGCGCCAGCAGCTTGGGCCCAGGGAACACTGAAGCTTTCTTT. The chain couples TRBV5-1 to TRBJ1-1, with D hard to call. Trimming took 0 bases from V and 1 from J, leaving 7 bases between them. The germline V gene has CDR1 SGHRS and CDR2 YFSETQ. This CDR3 spans 14 amino acids.

The genes are TRBV5-4 and TRBJ2-7; D perhaps matches TRBD1 (6 bases). V lost 1 base, J lost 1 base, and 12 bases lay in between. In germline, CDR1 is SGHNT, CDR2 YYREEE (reference sequence). The CDR3 has 15 residues. The CDR3 region has the DNA TGTGCCAGCAGCTTGCAACTAGGGGGATCCTACGAGCAGTACTTC. Encoded protein: CASSLQLGGSYEQYF.

V and J are TRBV7-9 and TRBJ1-2; 9 bases are shared with TRBD1. The CDR3 loop spans 15 amino acids. The V segment lost 4 bases and the J segment 5 bases; nucleotides outside the gene matches: 8. The V gene's germline CDR1 is SEHNR and CDR2 FQNEAQ (reference sequence). CDR3 loop: CASSYQRDRAYGYTF. The DNA of the CDR3 is TGTGCCAGCAGCTACCAACGGGACAGGGCATATGGCTACACCTTC.

The CDR3 DNA reads TGTGCCAGCAGCCAAGGGGAGGGGGTTACGACCTACGAGCAGTACTTC. This translates into CASSQGEGVTTYEQYF. The V gene is TRBV4-2, the J gene TRBJ2-7; TRBD2 is a possible D gene (7 bases). CDR3 length: 16 amino acids. Germline CDR1 reads LGHNA; CDR2 reads YNFKEQ. Trimming stripped 1 base from V and 2 bases from J, with 15 bases between.

The V and J genes are TRBV2 and TRBJ1-2, with no clear D. The germline V gene encodes CDR1 SNHLY and CDR2 FYNNEI. The V end lost 1 base, the J end lost 9 bases, and 6 bases lay between the germline ends. This CDR3 region has 11 residues. CDR3 in amino acids: CASSEDESYTF. The CDR3 nucleotides read TGTGCCAGCAGTGAAGACGAGAGCTACACCTTC.

This sequence joins TRBV19 and TRBJ2-3; maybe TRBD1 (6 bases). Between the trimmed V and J ends, which lost 4 bases and 0 bases, there was a span of 14 bases. The V gene's germline CDR1 is LNHDA and CDR2 SQIVND (reference sequence). The CDR3 is made up of 16 amino acids. The CDR3 nucleotides read TGTGCCAGTAGTAAGACGTGGGGGCCTAGCACAGATACGCAGTATTTT. Encoded protein: CASSKTWGPSTDTQYF.

The chain carries TRBV5-6 and TRBJ2-5; 8 bases agree with TRBD1. This CDR3 is 13 amino acids long. CDR1 SGHDT and CDR2 YYEEEE come from the germline V gene. V shed 1 base and J 6 bases; nucleotides not matched to a gene: 2. CDR3 loop: CASSLTGGQTQYF. The CDR3 coding sequence is TGTGCCAGCAGCTTGACAGGGGGGCAGACCCAGTACTTC.

This clone showed up just a few times. Distinct nucleotide sequences in the sample also encode this CDR3. This sequence joins TRBV15 and TRBJ1-2; D possibly corresponds to TRBD1 (5 bases). This CDR3 spans 14 amino acids. Trimming removed 0 bases from V and 2 bases from J, with 7 bases in between. Germline CDR1 reads LNHNV; CDR2 reads YYDKDF (reference sequence). CDR3 nucleotide sequence: TGTGCCACCAGCAGAGACCGGGGGAACTATGGCTACACCTTC. Translated, it gives CATSRDRGNYGYTF. The variable domain in full, with the rest retrieved from reference TRBV15 and TRBJ1-2, is DAMVIQNPRYQVTQFGKPVTLSCSQTLNHNVMYWYQQKSSQAPKLLFHYYDKDFNNEADTPDNFQSRRPNTSFCFLDIRSPGLGDTAMYLCATSRDRGNYGYTFGSGTRLTVV.

The CDR3 sequence: CASSQDFPTSGEQYF. The CDR3 bases are TGCGCCAGCAGCCAAGACTTTCCGACTAGCGGCGAGCAGTACTTC. V is TRBV4-1 and J is TRBJ2-7, with TRBD2 matching over 9 bases. The ends lost 0 bases at V and 6 bases at J; junction bases unmatched: 6. Germline values: CDR1 MGHRA, CDR2 YSYEKL. This CDR3 has 15 amino acids.

The rearrangement uses TRBV12-3 or TRBV12-4 and TRBJ2-5, with D perhaps TRBD1 (6 bases). The germline V and J ends were trimmed by 5 bases and 4 bases, with 11 bases remaining between them. The CDR3 has 13 residues. The CDR3 is CASSQDRRETQYF. Here the CDR3 DNA reads TGTGCCAGCAGTCAGGACAGAAGAGAGACCCAGTACTTC.

This sequence joins TRBV7-9 and TRBJ1-1, with a tentative D call TRBD1 (5 bases). The CDR3 length is 11 residues. Germline V lookup: CDR1 SEHNR, CDR2 FQNEAQ (reference sequence). V was trimmed by 8 bases and J by 3 bases, leaving 7 bases between them. CDR3 DNA sequence: TGTGCCAGCCCGGGGGACACTGAAGCTTTCTTT. Protein: CASPGDTEAFF.

This chain connects TRBV7-6 to TRBJ1-1; D remains unclear. Trimming removed 4 bases from V and 5 bases from J, with 32 bases in between. The CDR3 totals 20 residues. Germline-derived CDR1 and CDR2 are SGHVS and FNYEAQ. CDR3 nucleotides: TGTGCCAGCAGCTCAAACCCCCCGGGGTTCGGGGAGTATAGTATGACTGAAGCTTTCTTT. This translates into CASSSNPPGFGEYSMTEAFF.

The genes are TRBV5-8 and TRBJ2-7; no reliable D call. Germline CDR1 SGHTS, CDR2 YDEGEE. The CDR3 spans 15 residues. Trimming removed 0 bases from V and 2 bases from J, with 12 bases in between. The CDR3 coding sequence is TGTGCCAGCAGCTTGGAACAGAGACCTACCTACGAGCAGTACTTC. This encodes CASSLEQRPTYEQYF.

The chain has TRBV7-6 and TRBJ2-7, with 8 bases matching TRBD2. This CDR3 has 14 residues. Germline lookup yields CDR1 SGHVS and CDR2 FNYEAQ. Trimming removed 5 bases from V and 2 bases from J; junction bases left unmatched: 5. CDR3 DNA sequence: TGTGCCAGCAGCCCCTTAGCGGGAACCTACGAGCAGTACTTC. Residues: CASSPLAGTYEQYF. The variable domain in full, with the rest retrieved from reference TRBV7-6 and TRBJ2-7, is GAGVSQSPRYKVTKRGQDVALRCDPISGHVSLYWYRQALGQGPEFLTYFNYEAQQDKSGLPNDRFSAERPEGSISTLTIQRTEQRDSAMYRCASSPLAGTYEQYFGPGTRLTVT.